This T cell receptor (beta chain) comes out of a study of blood T cell repertoires in COVID-19. Study information: The cDNA or gDNA used as material had been derived from T cells, B-cell-depleted T cells, or PBMCs.

Within the sample, this clone is large. With 7 bases clipped from V and 4 bases from J, the junction kept 9 bases outside the gene matches. The CDR3 is 14 residues long. The germline V gene encodes CDR1 LNHDA and CDR2 SQIVND (reference sequence). Method: immunoSEQ multiplex PCR; TCRdb's copy keeps in-frame clones and lacks some. The profile covers 25,000 to 35,000 clones, with less than 85% appearing a single time and more than 40% taken by the ten largest. Sequencing was done on a sample of peripheral blood. The chain recombines TRBV19 with TRBJ1-2, with TRBD1 matching 7 bases. The receptor's source is a woman aged 80 or older with acute or convalescent COVID-19. CDR3 sequence (DNA): TGTGCCAGTACCATCCCCGGGACAGCCTATGGCTACACCTTC. Translated, it gives CASTIPGTAYGYTF.